These 9 T cell receptor beta chains originate from one sample sequenced in a study of cytomegalovirus exposure and HLA in healthy donors. Clones were read by immunoSEQ multiplex PCR, and TCRdb kept only the in-frame ones, dropping some. The profile shows roughly 310,000 clones, roughly 88% of them singletons. The sequencing sample was made of PBMCs. Receptors were obtained from a man aged 25-45 years in good health and CMV-seronegative.

This chain joins TRBV11-2 and TRBJ2-1, with 7 bases matching TRBD1. The CDR3 totals 14 residues. Trimming took 4 bases from V and 3 from J; bases not matched to a gene: 3. Germline CDR1 and CDR2: SGHAT and FQNNGV. CDR3 coding DNA: TGTGCCAGCAGCTCCTGGGACAGCTACAATGAGCAGTTCTTC. This encodes CASSSWDSYNEQFF.

This chain uses TRBV4-3 with TRBJ1-2; no clear D gene. The CDR3 runs to 15 residues. V was shortened by 0 bases and J by 2 bases, with 10 bases between the two germline ends. Germline-derived CDR1 and CDR2 are LGHNA and YSLEER. The CDR3 DNA is TGCGCCAGCAGCCAAGACTATTATATGAACTATGGCTACACCTTC. Translated: CASSQDYYMNYGYTF.

The chain employs TRBV27 and TRBJ1-1; 9 bases are shared with TRBD1. The V segment lost 0 bases and the J segment 3 bases; nucleotides outside the gene matches: 11. Germline V gene lookup returns CDR1 MNHEY and CDR2 SMNVEV (reference sequence). The CDR3 totals 18 residues. CDR3 nucleotide sequence: TGTGCCAGCAGTTTATCGAGAGTACAGGGGGCGCGAGACACTGAAGCTTTCTTT. This codes for CASSLSRVQGARDTEAFF.

The chain uses TRBV19 and TRBJ1-2; D is perhaps TRBD1 (6 bases). Trimming removed 6 bases at V and 2 bases at J, with 10 bases between. The CDR3 totals 13 residues. Germline V CDR1 and CDR2: LNHDA, SQIVND (reference sequence). The CDR3 spells CASSLGTNYGYTF. DNA of the CDR3: TGTGCCAGTAGCCTCGGGACAAACTATGGCTACACCTTC.

This clone was detected only once. The V gene is TRBV6-6, the J gene TRBJ2-7; D unclear. The CDR3 covers 15 residues. CDR1 is MNHNY and CDR2 is SVGAGI in the germline V gene (reference sequence). V shed 0 bases and J shed 6 bases, with 15 bases lying between them. CDR3 protein: CASSYSREVAAEQYF. CDR3 DNA: TGTGCCAGCAGTTACTCTCGCGAGGTCGCCGCCGAGCAGTACTTC.

J is TRBJ1-2 and V is TRBV7-8; 7 bases are a match to TRBD1. The CDR3 runs 13 residues. With V trimmed by 6 bases and J by 4 bases, 5 bases remained unmatched. The V gene's germline CDR1 is SGHVS and CDR2 FQNEAQ. DNA of the CDR3: TGTGCCAGCAGACCTAGGGGGCTCTATGGCTACACCTTC. Protein: CASRPRGLYGYTF.

The chain joins TRBV9 to TRBJ1-4; TRBD1 matches at 9 bases. The CDR3 loop spans 20 amino acids. Germline-derived CDR1 and CDR2 are SGDLS and YYNGEE. Trimming cost V 4 bases and J 7 bases; bases outside gene matches: 23. The CDR3 spells CASSPPRDIVGTGSGEKLFF. CDR3 in DNA: TGTGCCAGCAGCCCCCCCCGGGACATTGTGGGGACAGGGTCGGGTGAAAAACTGTTTTTT.

About this clone: Other DNA sequences in this specimen translate into the identical CDR3. V gene TRBV7-9 combines with J gene TRBJ1-5, with TRBD1 as a possible D gene (5 bases). Trimming pared 6 bases from V and 7 bases from J, leaving 10 bases between. The CDR3 extends over 12 amino acids. Germline CDR1 is SEHNR and CDR2 is FQNEAQ (reference sequence). The CDR3 sequence is CASSSGLQPQHF. CDR3 sequence (DNA): TGTGCCAGCAGTTCAGGGTTGCAGCCCCAGCATTTT.

The gene calls are TRBV19 and TRBJ1-3, with D maybe TRBD1 (6 bases). The length of the CDR3 is 15 residues. Trimming took 0 bases from V and 1 from J, leaving 7 bases between them. CDR1 is LNHDA and CDR2 is SQIVND in the germline V gene (reference sequence). DNA of the CDR3: TGTGCCAGTAGTATAGATCAGGGGTCTGGAAACACCATATATTTT. Translating gives CASSIDQGSGNTIYF.